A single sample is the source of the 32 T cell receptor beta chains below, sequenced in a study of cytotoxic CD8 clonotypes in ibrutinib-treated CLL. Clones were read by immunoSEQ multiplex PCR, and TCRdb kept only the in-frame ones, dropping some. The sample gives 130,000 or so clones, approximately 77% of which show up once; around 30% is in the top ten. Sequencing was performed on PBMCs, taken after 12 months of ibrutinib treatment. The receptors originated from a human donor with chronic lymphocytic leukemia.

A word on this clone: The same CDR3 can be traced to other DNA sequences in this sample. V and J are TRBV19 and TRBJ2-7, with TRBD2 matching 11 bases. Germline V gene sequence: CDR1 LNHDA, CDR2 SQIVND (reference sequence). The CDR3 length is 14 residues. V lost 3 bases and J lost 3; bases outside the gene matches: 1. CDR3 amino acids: CASSILAGGYEQYF. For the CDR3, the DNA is TGTGCCAGTAGTATTCTAGCGGGGGGCTACGAGCAGTACTTC.

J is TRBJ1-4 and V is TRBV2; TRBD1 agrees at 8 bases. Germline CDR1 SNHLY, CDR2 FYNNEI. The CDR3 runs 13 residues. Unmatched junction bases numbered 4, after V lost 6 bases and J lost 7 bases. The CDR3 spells CASRSTGVEKLFF. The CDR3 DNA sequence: TGTGCCAGCAGATCGACAGGGGTTGAAAAACTGTTTTTT. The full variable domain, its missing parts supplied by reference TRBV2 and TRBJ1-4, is EPEVTQTPSHQVTQMGQEVILRCVPISNHLYFYWYRQILGQKVEFLVSFYNNEISEKSEIFDDQFSVERPDGSNFTLKIRSTKLEDSAMYFCASRSTGVEKLFFGSGTQLSVL.

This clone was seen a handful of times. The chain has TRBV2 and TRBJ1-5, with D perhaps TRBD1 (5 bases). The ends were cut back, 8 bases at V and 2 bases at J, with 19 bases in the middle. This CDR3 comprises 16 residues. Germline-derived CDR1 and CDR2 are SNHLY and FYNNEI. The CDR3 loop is CASRRDSPGGNQPQHF. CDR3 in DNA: TGTGCCAGCCGCCGGGACTCTCCAGGAGGCAATCAGCCCCAGCATTTT.

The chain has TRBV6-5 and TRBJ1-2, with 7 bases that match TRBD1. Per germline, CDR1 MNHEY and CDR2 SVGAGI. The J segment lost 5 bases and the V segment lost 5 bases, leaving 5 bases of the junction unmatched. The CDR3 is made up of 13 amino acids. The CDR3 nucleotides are TGTGCCAGCAGTGGTGGGACAGTTTATGGCTACACCTTC. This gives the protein CASSGGTVYGYTF.

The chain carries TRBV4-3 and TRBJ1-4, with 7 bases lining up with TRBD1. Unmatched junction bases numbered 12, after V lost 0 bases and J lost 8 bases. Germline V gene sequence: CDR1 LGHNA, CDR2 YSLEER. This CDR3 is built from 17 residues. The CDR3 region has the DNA TGCGCCAGCAGCCAAGATGGGGGAGGGGGCTCTCTCGAAAAACTGTTTTTT. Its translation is CASSQDGGGGSLEKLFF.

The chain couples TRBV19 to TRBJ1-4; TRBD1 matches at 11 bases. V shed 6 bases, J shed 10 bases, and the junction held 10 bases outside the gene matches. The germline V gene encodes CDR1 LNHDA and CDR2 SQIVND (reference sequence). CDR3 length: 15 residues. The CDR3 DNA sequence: TGTGCCAGTAGAGACTCCGGGACAGGGGGAGGAAAACTGTTTTTT. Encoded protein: CASRDSGTGGGKLFF.

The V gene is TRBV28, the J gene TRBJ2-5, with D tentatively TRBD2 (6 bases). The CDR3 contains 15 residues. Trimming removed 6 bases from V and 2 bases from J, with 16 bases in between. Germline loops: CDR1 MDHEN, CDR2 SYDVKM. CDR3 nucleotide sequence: TGTGCCAGCAGCCGAGGCGGGGCTGGACAAGAGACCCAGTACTTC. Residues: CASSRGGAGQETQYF. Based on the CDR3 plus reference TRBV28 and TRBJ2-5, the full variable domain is DVKVTQSSRYLVKRTGEKVFLECVQDMDHENMFWYRQDPGLGLRLIYFSYDVKMKEKGDIPEGYSVSREKKERFSLILESASTNQTSMYLCASSRGGAGQETQYFGPGTRLLVL.

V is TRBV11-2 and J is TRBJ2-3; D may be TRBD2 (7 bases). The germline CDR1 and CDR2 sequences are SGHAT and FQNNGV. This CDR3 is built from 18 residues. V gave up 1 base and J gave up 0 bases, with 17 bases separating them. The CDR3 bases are TGTGCCAGCAGCTTAGCGGGCCCTCGGGGGGCAAGCACAGATACGCAGTATTTT. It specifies CASSLAGPRGASTDTQYF.

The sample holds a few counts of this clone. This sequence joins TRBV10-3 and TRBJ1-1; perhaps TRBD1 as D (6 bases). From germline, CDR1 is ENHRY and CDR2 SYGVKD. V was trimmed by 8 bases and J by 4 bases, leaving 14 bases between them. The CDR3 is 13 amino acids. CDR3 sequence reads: CAIGTGTGTEAFF. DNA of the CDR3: TGTGCCATCGGAACAGGGACGGGCACTGAAGCTTTCTTT.

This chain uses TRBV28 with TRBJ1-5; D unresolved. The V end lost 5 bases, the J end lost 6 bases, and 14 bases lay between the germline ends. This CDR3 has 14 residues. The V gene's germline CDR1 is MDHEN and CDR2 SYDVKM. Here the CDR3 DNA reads TGTGCCAGCAGTCTCTCCCAAGGACTTCAGCCCCAGCATTTT. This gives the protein CASSLSQGLQPQHF.

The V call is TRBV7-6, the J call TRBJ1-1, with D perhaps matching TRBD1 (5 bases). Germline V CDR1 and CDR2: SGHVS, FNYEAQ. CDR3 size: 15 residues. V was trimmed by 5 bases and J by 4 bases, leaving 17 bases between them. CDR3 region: CASSPQSGGTTEAFF. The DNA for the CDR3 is TGTGCCAGCAGCCCCCAGTCCGGGGGGACCACTGAAGCTTTCTTT.

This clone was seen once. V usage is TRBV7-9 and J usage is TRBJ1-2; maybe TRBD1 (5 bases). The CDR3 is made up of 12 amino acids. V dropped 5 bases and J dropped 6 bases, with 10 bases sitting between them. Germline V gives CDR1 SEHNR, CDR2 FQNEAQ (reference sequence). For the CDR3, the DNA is TGTGCCAGCAGCCCCCGGGGGGATGGCTACACCTTC. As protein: CASSPRGDGYTF.

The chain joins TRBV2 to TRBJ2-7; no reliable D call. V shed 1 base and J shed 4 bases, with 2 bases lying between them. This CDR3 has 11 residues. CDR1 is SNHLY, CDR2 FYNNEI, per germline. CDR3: CASSEGYEQYF. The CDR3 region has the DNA TGTGCCAGCAGTGAAGGGTACGAGCAGTACTTC. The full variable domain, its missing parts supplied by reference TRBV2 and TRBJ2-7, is EPEVTQTPSHQVTQMGQEVILRCVPISNHLYFYWYRQILGQKVEFLVSFYNNEISEKSEIFDDQFSVERPDGSNFTLKIRSTKLEDSAMYFCASSEGYEQYFGPGTRLTVT.

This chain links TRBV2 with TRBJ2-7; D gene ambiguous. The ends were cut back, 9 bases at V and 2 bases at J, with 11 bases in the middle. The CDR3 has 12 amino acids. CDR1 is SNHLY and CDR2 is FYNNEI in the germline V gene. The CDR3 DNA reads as TGTGCCAGAACCAAGGTAACCTACGAGCAGTACTTC. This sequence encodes CARTKVTYEQYF.

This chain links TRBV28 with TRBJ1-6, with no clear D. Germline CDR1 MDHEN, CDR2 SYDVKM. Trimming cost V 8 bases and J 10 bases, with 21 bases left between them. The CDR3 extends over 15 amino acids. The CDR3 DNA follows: TGTGCCAGCCAGGTCGGGTACGCCGCGGGGTCACCCCTCCACTTT. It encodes CASQVGYAAGSPLHF.

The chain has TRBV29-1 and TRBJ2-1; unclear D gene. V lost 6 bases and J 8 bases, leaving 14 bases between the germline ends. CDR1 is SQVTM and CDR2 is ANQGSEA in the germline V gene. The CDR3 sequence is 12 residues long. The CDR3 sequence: CSVAMKIHEQFF. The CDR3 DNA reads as TGCAGCGTAGCCATGAAAATACATGAGCAGTTCTTC.

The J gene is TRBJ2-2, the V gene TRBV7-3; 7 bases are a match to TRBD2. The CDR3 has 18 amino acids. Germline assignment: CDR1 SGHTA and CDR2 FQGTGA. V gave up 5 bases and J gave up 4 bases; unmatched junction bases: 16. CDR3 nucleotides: TGTGCCAGCAGCCTCTATTTGCTGAGCGGGACGGGCACCGGGGAGCTGTTTTTT. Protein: CASSLYLLSGTGTGELFF.

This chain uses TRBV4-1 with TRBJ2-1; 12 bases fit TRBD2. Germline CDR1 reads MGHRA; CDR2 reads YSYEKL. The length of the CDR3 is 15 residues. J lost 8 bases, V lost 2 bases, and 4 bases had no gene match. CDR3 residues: CASSQMTSGGYEQFF. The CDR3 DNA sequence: TGCGCCAGCAGCCAAATGACTAGCGGGGGCTATGAGCAGTTCTTC.

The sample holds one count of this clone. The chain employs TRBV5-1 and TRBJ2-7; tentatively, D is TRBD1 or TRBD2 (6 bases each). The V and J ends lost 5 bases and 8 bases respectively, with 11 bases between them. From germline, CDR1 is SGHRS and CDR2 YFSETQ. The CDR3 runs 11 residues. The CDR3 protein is CASREGVQQYF. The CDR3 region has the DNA TGCGCCAGCAGGGAGGGGGTTCAGCAGTACTTC. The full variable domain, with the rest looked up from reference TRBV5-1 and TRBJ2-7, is KAGVTQTPRYLIKTRGQQVTLSCSPISGHRSVSWYQQTPGQGLQFLFEYFSETQRNKGNFPGRFSGRQFSNSRSEMNVSTLELGDSALYLCASREGVQQYFGPGTRLTVT.

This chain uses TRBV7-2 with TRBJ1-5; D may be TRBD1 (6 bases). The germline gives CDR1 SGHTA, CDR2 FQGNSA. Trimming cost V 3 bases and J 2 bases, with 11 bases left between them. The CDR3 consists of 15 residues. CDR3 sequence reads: CASSFSGEGNQPQHF. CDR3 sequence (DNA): TGTGCCAGCAGCTTTTCAGGGGAAGGCAATCAGCCCCAGCATTTT.

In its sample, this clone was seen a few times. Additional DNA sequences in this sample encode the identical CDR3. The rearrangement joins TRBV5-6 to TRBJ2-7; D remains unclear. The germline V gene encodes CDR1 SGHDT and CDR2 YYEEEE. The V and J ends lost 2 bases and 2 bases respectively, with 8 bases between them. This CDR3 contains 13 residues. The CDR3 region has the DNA TGTGCCAGCAGCTTTGGACCAACCTACGAGCAGTACTTC. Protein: CASSFGPTYEQYF. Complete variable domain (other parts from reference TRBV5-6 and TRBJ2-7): DAGVTQSPTHLIKTRGQQVTLRCSPKSGHDTVSWYQQALGQGPQFIFQYYEEEERQRGNFPDRFSGHQFPNYSSELNVNALLLGDSALYLCASSFGPTYEQYFGPGTRLTVT.

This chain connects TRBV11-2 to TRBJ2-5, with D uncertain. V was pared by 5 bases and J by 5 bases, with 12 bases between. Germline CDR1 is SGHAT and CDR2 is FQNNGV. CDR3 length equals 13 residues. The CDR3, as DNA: TGTGCCAGCAGCGGGCTGGCAGGCGAGACCCAGTACTTC. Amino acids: CASSGLAGETQYF.

In nucleotides, the CDR3 is TGTGCCAGCAGCTTCTACCTAGCGGGAGGTGGGTACAATGAGCAGTTCTTC. Its translation: CASSFYLAGGGYNEQFF. The chain recombines TRBV7-9 with TRBJ2-1; 11 bases line up with TRBD2. CDR3 length: 17 residues. Trimming took 3 bases from V and 4 from J; bases not matched to a gene: 8. In germline, CDR1 is SEHNR, CDR2 FQNEAQ (reference sequence).

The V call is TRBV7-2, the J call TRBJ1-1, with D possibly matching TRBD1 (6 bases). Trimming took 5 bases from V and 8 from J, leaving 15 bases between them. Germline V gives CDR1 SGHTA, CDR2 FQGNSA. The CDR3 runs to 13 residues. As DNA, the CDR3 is TGTGCCAGCAGCCTTCTATCGACAGGAGAAGCTTTCTTT. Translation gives CASSLLSTGEAFF.

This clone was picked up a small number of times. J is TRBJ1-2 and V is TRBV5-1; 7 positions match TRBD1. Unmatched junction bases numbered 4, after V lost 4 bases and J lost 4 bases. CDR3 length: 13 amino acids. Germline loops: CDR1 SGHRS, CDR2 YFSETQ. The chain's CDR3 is CASSLGQLYGYTF. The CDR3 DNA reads TGCGCCAGCAGCCTGGGACAGCTCTATGGCTACACCTTC.

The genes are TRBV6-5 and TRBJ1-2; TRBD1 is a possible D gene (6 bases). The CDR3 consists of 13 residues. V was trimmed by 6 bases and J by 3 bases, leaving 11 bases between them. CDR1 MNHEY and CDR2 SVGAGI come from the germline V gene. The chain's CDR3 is CASSPRGYYGYTF. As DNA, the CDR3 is TGTGCCAGCAGCCCCAGGGGTTACTATGGCTACACCTTC.

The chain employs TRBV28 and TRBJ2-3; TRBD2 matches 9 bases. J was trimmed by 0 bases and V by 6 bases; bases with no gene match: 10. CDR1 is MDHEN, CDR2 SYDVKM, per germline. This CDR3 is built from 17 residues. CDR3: CASRGRSSGTSTDTQYF. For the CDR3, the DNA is TGTGCCAGCAGGGGACGGTCTAGCGGGACTAGCACAGATACGCAGTATTTT.

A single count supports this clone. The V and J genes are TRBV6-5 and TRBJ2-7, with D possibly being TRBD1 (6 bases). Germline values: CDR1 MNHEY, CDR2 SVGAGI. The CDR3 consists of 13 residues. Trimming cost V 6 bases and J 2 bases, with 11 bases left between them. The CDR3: CASSKDRPYEQYF. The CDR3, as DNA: TGTGCCAGCAGCAAGGACAGACCCTACGAGCAGTACTTC.

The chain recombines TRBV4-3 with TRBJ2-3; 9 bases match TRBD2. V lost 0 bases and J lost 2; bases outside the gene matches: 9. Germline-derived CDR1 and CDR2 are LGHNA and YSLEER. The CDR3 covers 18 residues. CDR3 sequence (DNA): TGCGCCAGCAGCCAAGAGAACGGGCTAGCGGGATACACAGATACGCAGTATTTT. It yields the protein CASSQENGLAGYTDTQYF.

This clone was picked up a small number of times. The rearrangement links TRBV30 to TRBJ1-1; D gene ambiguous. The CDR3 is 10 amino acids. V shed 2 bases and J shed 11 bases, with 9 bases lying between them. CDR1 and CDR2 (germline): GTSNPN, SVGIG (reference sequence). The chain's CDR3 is CAWSSSPAFF. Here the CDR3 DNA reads TGTGCCTGGAGTTCGAGCCCGGCTTTCTTT.

The CDR3 region has the DNA TGCGCCAGCAGCTTGGTCCTAGCGGGATCGAACACCGGGGAGCTGTTTTTT. This encodes CASSLVLAGSNTGELFF. This rearrangement joins TRBV5-1 to TRBJ2-2, with 9 bases matching TRBD2. The germline CDR1 and CDR2 sequences are SGHRS and YFSETQ. V was pared by 0 bases and J by 0 bases, with 3 bases of the junction left unmatched. CDR3 length: 17 amino acids.

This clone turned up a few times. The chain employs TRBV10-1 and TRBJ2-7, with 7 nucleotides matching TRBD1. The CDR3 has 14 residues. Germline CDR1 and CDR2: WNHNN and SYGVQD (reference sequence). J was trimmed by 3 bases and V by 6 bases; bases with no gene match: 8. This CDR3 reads CASRPGTVVYEQYF. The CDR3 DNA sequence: TGCGCCAGCAGACCCGGGACAGTTGTCTACGAGCAGTACTTC.